This record covers a single T cell receptor beta chain. The data were obtained in a study of T cells expressing NK-cell markers. As for the study in general: Sequencing of TCR beta repertoires drew on sorted CD3+CD56+NKG2C+, CD3+CD56+NKG2C- and CD3+CD56-NKG2C+ T cells. One of eight sequenced donors was HCMV-seronegative; the other seven were seropositive.

Germline V CDR1 and CDR2: SGHRS, YFSETQ. The CDR3 is 13 residues long. TCR beta cDNA was made by 5'RACE template switching with UMIs. No DNA is given; TCRdb re-called the 5' RACE reads and lists each CDR3 protein once. Recorded here are approximately 150,000 distinct CDR3 sequences; the top ten clones represent approximately 17%. This clonotype was sampled from a woman aged 18 to 75 in good health. Sequencing was carried out using blood T cells: a sorted CD56 or NKG2C T cell subset, CD4+ or CD8+ T cells, or bulk PBMC T cells (not recorded which). This chain connects TRBV5-1 to TRBJ2-1; TCRdb reports TRBD1, a call that lacks DNA to check it against. CDR3 in amino acids: CASSVGGIDEQFF.